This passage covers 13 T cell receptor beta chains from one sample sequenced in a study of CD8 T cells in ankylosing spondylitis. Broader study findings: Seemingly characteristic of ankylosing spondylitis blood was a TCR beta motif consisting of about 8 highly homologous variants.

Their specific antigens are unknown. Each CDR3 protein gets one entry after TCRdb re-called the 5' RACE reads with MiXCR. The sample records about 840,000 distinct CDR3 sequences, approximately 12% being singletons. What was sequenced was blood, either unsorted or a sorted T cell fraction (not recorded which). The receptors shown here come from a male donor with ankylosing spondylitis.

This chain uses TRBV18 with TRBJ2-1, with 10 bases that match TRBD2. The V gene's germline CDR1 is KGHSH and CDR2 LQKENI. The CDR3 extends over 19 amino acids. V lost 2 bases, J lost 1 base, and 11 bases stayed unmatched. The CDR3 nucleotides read TGTGCCAGCTCACCATTAGTGCTAGCGGGAGTCGTTTCCTACAATGAGCAGTTCTTC. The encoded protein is CASSPLVLAGVVSYNEQFF.

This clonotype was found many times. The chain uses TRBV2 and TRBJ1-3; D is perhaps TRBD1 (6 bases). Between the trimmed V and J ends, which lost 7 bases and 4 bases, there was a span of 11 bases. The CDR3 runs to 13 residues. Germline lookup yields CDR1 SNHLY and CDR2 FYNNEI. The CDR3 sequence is CASTRDKGNTIYF. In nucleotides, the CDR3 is TGTGCCAGCACCCGGGACAAAGGAAACACCATATATTTT. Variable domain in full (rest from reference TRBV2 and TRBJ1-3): EPEVTQTPSHQVTQMGQEVILRCVPISNHLYFYWYRQILGQKVEFLVSFYNNEISEKSEIFDDQFSVERPDGSNFTLKIRSTKLEDSAMYFCASTRDKGNTIYFGEGSWLTVV.

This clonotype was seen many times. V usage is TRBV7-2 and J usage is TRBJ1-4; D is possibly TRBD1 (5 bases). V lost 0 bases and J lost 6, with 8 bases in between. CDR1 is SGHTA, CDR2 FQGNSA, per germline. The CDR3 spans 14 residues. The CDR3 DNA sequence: TGTGCCAGCAGCTTAGCAGGGGCCGATGAAAAACTGTTTTTT. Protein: CASSLAGADEKLFF.

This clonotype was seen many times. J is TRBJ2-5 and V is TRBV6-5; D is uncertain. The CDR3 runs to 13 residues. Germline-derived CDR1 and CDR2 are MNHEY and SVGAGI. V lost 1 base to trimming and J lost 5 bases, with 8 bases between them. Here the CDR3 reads CASSYFGEETQYF. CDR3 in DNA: TGTGCCAGCAGTTACTTCGGCGAGGAGACCCAGTACTTC.

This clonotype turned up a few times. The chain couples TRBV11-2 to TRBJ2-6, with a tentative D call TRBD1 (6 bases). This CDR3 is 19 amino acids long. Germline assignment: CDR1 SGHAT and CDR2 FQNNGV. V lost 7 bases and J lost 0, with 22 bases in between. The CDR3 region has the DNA TGTGCCAGCAACCCGGGACATACATTTTTGCGCTCTGGGGCCAACGTCCTGACTTTC. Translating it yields CASNPGHTFLRSGANVLTF.

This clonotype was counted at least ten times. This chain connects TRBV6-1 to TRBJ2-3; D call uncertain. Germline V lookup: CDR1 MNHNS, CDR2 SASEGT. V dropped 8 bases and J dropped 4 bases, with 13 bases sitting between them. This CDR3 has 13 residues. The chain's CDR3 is CASGNNGADTQYF. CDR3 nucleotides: TGTGCCAGCGGCAACAACGGCGCAGATACGCAGTATTTT.

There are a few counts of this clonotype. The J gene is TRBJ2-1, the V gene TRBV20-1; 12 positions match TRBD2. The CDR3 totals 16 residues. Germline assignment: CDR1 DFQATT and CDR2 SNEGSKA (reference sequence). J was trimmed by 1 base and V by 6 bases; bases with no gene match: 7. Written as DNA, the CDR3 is TGCAGTGCCCGGGGGACTAGCGGGCATTCCTACAATGAGCAGTTCTTC. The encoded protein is CSARGTSGHSYNEQFF.

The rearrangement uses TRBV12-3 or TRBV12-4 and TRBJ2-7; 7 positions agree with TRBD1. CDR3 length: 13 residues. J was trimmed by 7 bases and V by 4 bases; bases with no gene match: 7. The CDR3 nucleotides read TGTGCCAGCAGTTCGGGACAGACAGGGGAGCAGTACTTC. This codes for CASSSGQTGEQYF.

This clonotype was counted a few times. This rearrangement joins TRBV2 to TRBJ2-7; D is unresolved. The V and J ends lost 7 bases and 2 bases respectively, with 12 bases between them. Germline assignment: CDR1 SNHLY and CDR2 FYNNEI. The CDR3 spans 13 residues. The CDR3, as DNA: TGTGCCAGCACCTACCCGTCCCCCTACGAGCAGTACTTC. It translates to CASTYPSPYEQYF. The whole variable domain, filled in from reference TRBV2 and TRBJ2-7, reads EPEVTQTPSHQVTQMGQEVILRCVPISNHLYFYWYRQILGQKVEFLVSFYNNEISEKSEIFDDQFSVERPDGSNFTLKIRSTKLEDSAMYFCASTYPSPYEQYFGPGTRLTVT.

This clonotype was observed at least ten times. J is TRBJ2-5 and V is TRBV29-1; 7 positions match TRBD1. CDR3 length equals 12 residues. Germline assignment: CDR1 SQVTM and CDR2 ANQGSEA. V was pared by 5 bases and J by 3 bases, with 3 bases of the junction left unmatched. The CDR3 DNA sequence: TGCAGCGTTAAGGGGGCGGAAGAGACCCAGTACTTC. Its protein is CSVKGAEETQYF.

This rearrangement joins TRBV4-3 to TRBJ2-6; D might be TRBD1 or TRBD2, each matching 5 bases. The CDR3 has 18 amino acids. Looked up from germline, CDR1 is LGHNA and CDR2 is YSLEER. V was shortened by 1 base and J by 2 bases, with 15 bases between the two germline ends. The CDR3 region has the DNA TGCGCCAGCAGCCAAGCGTGGGGACGGAATACTGGGGCCAACGTCCTGACTTTC. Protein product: CASSQAWGRNTGANVLTF.

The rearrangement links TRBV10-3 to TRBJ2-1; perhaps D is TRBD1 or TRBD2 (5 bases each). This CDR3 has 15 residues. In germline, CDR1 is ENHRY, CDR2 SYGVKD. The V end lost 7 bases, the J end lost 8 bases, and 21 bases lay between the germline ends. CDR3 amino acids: CAITRFGGSQDEQFF. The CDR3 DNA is TGTGCCATCACCCGGTTTGGGGGTTCACAGGATGAGCAGTTCTTC.

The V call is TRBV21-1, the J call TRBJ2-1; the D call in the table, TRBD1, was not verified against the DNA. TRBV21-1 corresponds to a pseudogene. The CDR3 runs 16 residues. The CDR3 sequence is CASSTNRDSPVNEQFF. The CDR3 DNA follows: TGTGCCAGCAGCACGAACCGGGACAGCCCTGTGAATGAGCAGTTCTTC.